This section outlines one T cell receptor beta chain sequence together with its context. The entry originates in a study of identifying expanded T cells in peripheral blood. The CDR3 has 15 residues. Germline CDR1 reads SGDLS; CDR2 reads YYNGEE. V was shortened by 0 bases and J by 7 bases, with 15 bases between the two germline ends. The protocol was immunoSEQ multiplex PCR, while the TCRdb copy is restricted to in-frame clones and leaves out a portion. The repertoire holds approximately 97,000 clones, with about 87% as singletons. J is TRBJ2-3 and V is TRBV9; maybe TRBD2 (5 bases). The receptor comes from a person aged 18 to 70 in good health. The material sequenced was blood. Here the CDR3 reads CASSVGSGNLHTQYF. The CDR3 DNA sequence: TGTGCCAGCAGCGTAGGGTCGGGGAACCTTCATACGCAGTATTTT.